Presented here are 18 T cell receptor beta chains from one specimen sequenced in a study of cytomegalovirus exposure and HLA in healthy donors (dated by TCRdb to about 2017). Library method: the immunoSEQ multiplex PCR assay. For the multiplex PCR, a mixture combining 60 forward primers for TCR Vbeta segments and 13 reverse primers for TCR Jbeta segments was used. Drawn from immuneACCESS, this table holds only the in-frame rearrangements with V and J called that TCRdb kept. Clones are partly lost; checked studies trace under half to an unresolved V gene and leave the rest unexplained. The sample table contains 160,000 or so clones; only one count was recorded for approximately 79% of them. Around 4% of the sample is taken by the ten largest. The specimen was PBMCs. The receptors originated from a man between 40 and 49 years old in good health and CMV-seronegative.

The chain employs TRBV7-2 and TRBJ2-2, with D possibly being TRBD2 (7 bases). The V end was cut by 4 bases, the J end by 2 bases, with 17 bases between. In germline, CDR1 is SGHTA, CDR2 FQGNSA. The CDR3 sequence is 17 residues long. The CDR3 nucleotides are TGTGCCAGCAGCTCGGTTGCCCGGGGGGCAAACACCGGGGAGCTGTTTTTT. Its translation: CASSSVARGANTGELFF. The full variable domain, in which reference TRBV7-2 and TRBJ2-2 provide the parts outside the CDR3, is GAGVSQSPSNKVTEKGKDVELRCDPISGHTALYWYRQSLGQGLEFLIYFQGNSAPDKSGLPSDRFSAERTGGSVSTLTIQRTQQEDSAVYLCASSSVARGANTGELFFGEGSRLTVL.

The J gene is TRBJ1-2, the V gene TRBV28; weak D call: TRBD1 (5 bases). Germline V gene sequence: CDR1 MDHEN, CDR2 SYDVKM. There are 14 residues in the CDR3. With 2 bases removed from V and 4 bases from J, the gap between germline ends came to 11 bases. The CDR3 DNA reads as TGTGCCAGCAGTTTAAGAGGGGAGGGCTATGGCTACACCTTC. Translated, it gives CASSLRGEGYGYTF.

This chain connects TRBV6-6 to TRBJ2-1; 7 bases agree with TRBD1. This CDR3 has 14 amino acids. The trim removed 6 bases at V and 0 bases at J, leaving 2 bases unmatched. Germline loops: CDR1 MNHNY, CDR2 SVGAGI (reference sequence). This CDR3 is CASRTGSSYNEQFF. In nucleotides, the CDR3 is TGTGCCAGCAGGACAGGGAGCTCCTACAATGAGCAGTTCTTC.

The chain employs TRBV19 and TRBJ1-5; tentative D call: TRBD1 (5 bases). V was clipped by 7 bases and J by 7 bases, with 14 bases between them. Germline values: CDR1 LNHDA, CDR2 SQIVND (reference sequence). The CDR3 spans 13 residues. The CDR3, as DNA: TGTGCCAGTAACATAGGGGTGGAGCAGCCCCAGCATTTT. Its protein product is CASNIGVEQPQHF.

The chain links TRBV11-2 to TRBJ1-1; 7 bases line up with TRBD1. The CDR3 length is 12 residues. After removal of 5 bases from V and 10 bases from J, the junction contained 7 bases not matched to a gene. The germline CDR1 and CDR2 sequences are SGHAT and FQNNGV. In nucleotides, the CDR3 is TGTGCCAGCAGCGCCGGTAACAGGGGAGCTTTCTTT. Protein sequence: CASSAGNRGAFF.

The rearrangement uses TRBV27 and TRBJ1-2; D is uncertain. This CDR3 is 15 amino acids long. Germline-derived CDR1 and CDR2 are MNHEY and SMNVEV (reference sequence). V was trimmed by 0 bases and J by 2 bases, leaving 10 bases between them. CDR3 residues: CASSLSQWNNYGYTF. Here the CDR3 DNA reads TGTGCCAGCAGTTTATCACAGTGGAACAACTATGGCTACACCTTC.

This chain uses TRBV27 with TRBJ2-1, with D possibly matching TRBD1 (5 bases). Trimming left V 3 bases short and J 8 bases short, with 8 bases between. CDR1 is MNHEY and CDR2 is SMNVEV in the germline V gene (reference sequence). The CDR3 totals 12 residues. The CDR3 protein is CASSLTAHEQFF. The CDR3 region has the DNA TGTGCCAGCAGTTTGACAGCCCATGAGCAGTTCTTC.

The V and J genes are TRBV7-9 and TRBJ1-4, with 9 nucleotides matching TRBD1. This CDR3 is built from 15 residues. Germline assignment: CDR1 SEHNR and CDR2 FQNEAQ (reference sequence). V shed 5 bases, J shed 4 bases, and the junction held 5 bases outside the gene matches. The CDR3 is CASSDRGADNEKLFF. The DNA for the CDR3 is TGTGCCAGCAGCGACAGGGGGGCGGATAATGAAAAACTGTTTTTT.

V is TRBV5-8 and J is TRBJ2-7, with 7 nucleotides matching TRBD1. CDR1 and CDR2 from the germline V gene are SGHTS and YDEGEE. The CDR3 is 13 amino acids. The ends lost 3 bases at V and 7 bases at J; junction bases unmatched: 7. CDR3 bases: TGTGCCAGCAGCTACCCCGGGACAGAGGAGCAGTACTTC. Its protein is CASSYPGTEEQYF.

The CDR3 nucleotides read TGTGCCAGCAGTTTAGAGCCGTATCAGCCCCAGCATTTT. It yields the protein CASSLEPYQPQHF. This chain uses TRBV28 with TRBJ1-5; D uncertain. CDR1 and CDR2 (germline): MDHEN, SYDVKM. V was clipped by 2 bases and J by 5 bases, with 7 bases between them. This CDR3 comprises 13 residues.

The V call is TRBV5-1, the J call TRBJ2-7; weak D call: TRBD1 (6 bases). The germline V gene has CDR1 SGHRS and CDR2 YFSETQ. This CDR3 has 14 amino acids. Trimming left V 4 bases short and J 6 bases short, with 17 bases between. The CDR3 spells CASSPTLDSGEQYF. Here the CDR3 DNA reads TGCGCCAGCAGCCCCACCCTGGACAGCGGCGAGCAGTACTTC. Together with reference TRBV5-1 and TRBJ2-7, the CDR3 gives the full variable domain: KAGVTQTPRYLIKTRGQQVTLSCSPISGHRSVSWYQQTPGQGLQFLFEYFSETQRNKGNFPGRFSGRQFSNSRSEMNVSTLELGDSALYLCASSPTLDSGEQYFGPGTRLTVT.

The chain uses TRBV11-1 and TRBJ2-1; 7 nucleotides line up with TRBD1. The V and J ends lost 4 bases and 2 bases, in that order; junction bases with no gene match: 5. CDR3 size: 15 residues. Germline V CDR1 and CDR2: SGHAT, FQDESV (reference sequence). The CDR3 DNA reads as TGTGCCAGCAGCTCCCGACAGGGCACCTACAATGAGCAGTTCTTC. Its translation: CASSSRQGTYNEQFF. The full variable domain, its missing parts supplied by reference TRBV11-1 and TRBJ2-1, is EAEVAQSPRYKITEKSQAVAFWCDPISGHATLYWYRQILGQGPELLVQFQDESVVDDSQLPKDRFSAERLKGVDSTLKIQPAELGDSAMYLCASSSRQGTYNEQFFGPGTRLTVL.

The chain links TRBV6-5 to TRBJ2-5, with D possibly matching TRBD2 (5 bases). V lost 0 bases and J lost 2, with 10 bases in between. Germline V lookup: CDR1 MNHEY, CDR2 SVGAGI. The CDR3 length is 15 residues. CDR3 region: CASSYSDLGQETQYF. The DNA of the CDR3 is TGTGCCAGCAGTTACTCGGACTTAGGACAAGAGACCCAGTACTTC.

V usage is TRBV14 and J usage is TRBJ2-2, with D unresolved. The CDR3 runs to 16 residues. Germline values: CDR1 SGHDN, CDR2 FVKESK. The ends were cut back, 0 bases at V and 3 bases at J, with 11 bases in the middle. As DNA, the CDR3 is TGTGCCAGCAGCCAAGAACCCGGTCTATACACCGGGGAGCTGTTTTTT. The encoded protein is CASSQEPGLYTGELFF.

J is TRBJ1-1 and V is TRBV5-1, with unresolved D. The germline gives CDR1 SGHRS, CDR2 YFSETQ. The CDR3 spans 12 residues. Deletions cut 0 bases from V and 8 bases from J, with 8 bases between. The CDR3 region is CASSLALLEAFF. In DNA form, the CDR3 reads TGCGCCAGCAGCTTGGCACTTCTAGAAGCTTTCTTT.

V usage is TRBV18 and J usage is TRBJ2-2; the D gene is possibly TRBD1 (6 bases). Germline V gives CDR1 KGHSH, CDR2 LQKENI. V lost 6 bases to trimming and J lost 6 bases, with 11 bases between them. CDR3 size: 13 residues. The CDR3 sequence: CASSGTGSGELFF. CDR3 nucleotides: TGTGCCAGCTCCGGTACAGGGTCCGGGGAGCTGTTTTTT.

The table lists this clone with a count of one. This sequence joins TRBV27 and TRBJ2-1, with D perhaps matching TRBD2 (5 bases). From germline, CDR1 is MNHEY and CDR2 SMNVEV (reference sequence). With 2 bases removed from V and 5 bases from J, the gap between germline ends came to 10 bases. This CDR3 has 14 residues. As DNA, the CDR3 is TGTGCCAGCAGTTTAGGAGGTTCTGACAATGAGCAGTTCTTC. Translating it yields CASSLGGSDNEQFF.

The gene calls are TRBV2 and TRBJ2-2; 10 positions match TRBD2. Germline values: CDR1 SNHLY, CDR2 FYNNEI. With V trimmed by 2 bases and J by 7 bases, 4 bases remained unmatched. The CDR3 length is 15 residues. The CDR3 sequence is CASSESGGASGELFF. Written as DNA, the CDR3 is TGTGCCAGCAGTGAAAGCGGGGGGGCCAGCGGGGAGCTGTTTTTT. The full variable domain, its missing parts supplied by reference TRBV2 and TRBJ2-2, is EPEVTQTPSHQVTQMGQEVILRCVPISNHLYFYWYRQILGQKVEFLVSFYNNEISEKSEIFDDQFSVERPDGSNFTLKIRSTKLEDSAMYFCASSESGGASGELFFGEGSRLTVL.